The entry below gives a single T cell receptor beta chain sequence along with its context. The V gene end was trimmed by 4 bases and the J gene end by 3 bases; junction bases not matched to a gene: 3. The CDR3 consists of 13 residues. Germline values: CDR1 LGHNA, CDR2 YSLEER. The sample belongs to a study of T cell changes during pregnancy in multiple sclerosis. Measured with immunoSEQ multiplex PCR; TCRdb has only the in-frame clones, and not every one. Of about 62,000 clones in the sample, 80% to 95% were seen once. This sequence was found in a female donor in good health, enrolled as a control in a pregnancy study. This chain joins TRBV4-3 and TRBJ2-7; TRBD2 matches 7 bases. The input for sequencing was peripheral blood, taken in the second trimester of pregnancy. The CDR3 protein is CASSLSSGYEQYF. The CDR3 DNA follows: TGCGCCAGCAGCCTGTCTAGCGGCTACGAGCAGTACTTC.